Presented here are 13 T cell receptor beta chains from one specimen sequenced in a study of cytomegalovirus exposure and HLA in healthy donors. A multiplex PCR was run with 60 Vbeta primers and 13 Jbeta primers. Libraries were prepared by immunoSEQ multiplex PCR; TCRdb keeps only in-frame clonotypes and omits some of them. This sample carries some 120,000 clones, 60% to 85% of them seen once, and the ten largest clones take just under 6.5%. The specimen sequenced was PBMCs. Every receptor here comes from a woman aged 40 to 50 in good health and CMV-seronegative.

This clone was picked up a small number of times. The CDR3 protein is CASRWSSGHYEQYF. DNA for the CDR3: TGTGCCAGCAGGTGGAGTAGCGGGCATTACGAGCAGTACTTC. This sequence joins TRBV28 and TRBJ2-7; 7 bases align to TRBD2. V was clipped by 6 bases and J by 4 bases; unmatched bases: 9. The CDR3 runs 14 residues. Germline CDR1 MDHEN, CDR2 SYDVKM.

This clone has just a few counts. The chain uses TRBV25-1 and TRBJ2-1; TRBD2 matches 10 bases. From germline, CDR1 is MGHDK and CDR2 SYGVNS. The ends lost 3 bases at V and 3 bases at J; junction bases unmatched: 8. CDR3 length: 17 residues. DNA of the CDR3: TGTGCCAGCAGTGACCCTATACTAGCGGGAAACTACAATGAGCAGTTCTTC. Translated, it gives CASSDPILAGNYNEQFF.

Comments on this clone: The conserved closing phenylalanine or tryptophan is absent in this CDR3, likely reflecting a read error. The chain carries TRBV5-6 and TRBJ1-4; D gene unclear. V dropped 1 base and J dropped 0 bases, with 7 bases sitting between them. This CDR3 has 15 residues. Germline V CDR1 and CDR2: SGHDT, YYEEEE. The CDR3 sequence: CASSLWVATNEKLFL. In DNA form, the CDR3 reads TGTGCCAGCAGCTTGTGGGTGGCAACTAATGAAAAACTGTTTCTT.

The chain is built from TRBV10-1 and TRBJ2-3; a possible D gene is TRBD2 (5 bases). CDR1 and CDR2 (germline): WNHNN, SYGVQD (reference sequence). The CDR3 runs to 14 residues. Trimming pared 3 bases from V and 1 base from J, leaving 8 bases between. The DNA of the CDR3 is TGCGCCAGCAGTGACATTAGCGGCACAGATACGCAGTATTTT. It translates to CASSDISGTDTQYF.

The CDR3 sequence is CASSPGQNSGNTIYF. DNA of the CDR3: TGTGCCAGCTCACCGGGACAGAACTCTGGAAACACCATATATTTT. The chain recombines TRBV18 with TRBJ1-3, with 7 bases aligning to TRBD1. Trimming removed 3 bases from V and 0 bases from J; junction bases left unmatched: 2. The CDR3 sequence is 15 residues long. In germline, CDR1 is KGHSH, CDR2 LQKENI.

The chain joins TRBV27 to TRBJ2-7; 7 nucleotides line up with TRBD1. The CDR3 length is 15 residues. Germline V gene sequence: CDR1 MNHEY, CDR2 SMNVEV (reference sequence). The J segment lost 0 bases and the V segment lost 5 bases, leaving 7 bases of the junction unmatched. The chain's CDR3 is CASSPAAGGSYEQYF. The CDR3 nucleotides read TGTGCCAGCAGTCCAGCGGCAGGGGGCTCCTACGAGCAGTACTTC.

The chain carries TRBV15 and TRBJ2-1; TRBD2 matches 13 bases. J gave up 5 bases and V 3 bases, and 7 bases lay outside the gene matches. Germline CDR1 reads LNHNV; CDR2 reads YYDKDF (reference sequence). The CDR3 extends over 17 amino acids. CDR3 coding DNA: TGTGCCACCAGCAGTGGGGTGGGACTAGCGGGACACAATGAGCAGTTCTTC. Translated: CATSSGVGLAGHNEQFF.

The chain carries TRBV6-5 and TRBJ2-7; 11 bases map to TRBD2. CDR1 MNHEY and CDR2 SVGAGI come from the germline V gene. V was clipped by 2 bases and J by 4 bases; unmatched bases: 7. This CDR3 region has 16 residues. The CDR3 coding sequence is TGTGCCAGCAGTTACAATCCTAGCGGGGGGTTGTACGAGCAGTACTTC. This codes for CASSYNPSGGLYEQYF.

This CDR3 is CASSSRGVGEQYF. The CDR3 DNA follows: TGTGCCAGCAGTTCCAGGGGGGTTGGCGAGCAGTACTTC. The V call is TRBV7-9, the J call TRBJ2-7, with a possible D match to TRBD1 (7 bases). There are 13 residues in the CDR3. With 6 bases removed from V and 6 bases from J, the gap between germline ends came to 15 bases. Germline lookup yields CDR1 SEHNR and CDR2 FQNEAQ (reference sequence). The variable domain in full, completed from reference TRBV7-9 and TRBJ2-7, reads DTGVSQNPRHKITKRGQNVTFRCDPISEHNRLYWYRQTLGQGPEFLTYFQNEAQLEKSRLLSDRFSAERPKGSFSTLEIQRTEQGDSAMYLCASSSRGVGEQYFGPGTRLTVT.

V gene TRBV27 combines with J gene TRBJ1-1, with 8 nucleotides matching TRBD1. Germline V gene sequence: CDR1 MNHEY, CDR2 SMNVEV (reference sequence). Trimming cost V 5 bases and J 1 base; bases outside gene matches: 9. The CDR3 is 16 amino acids. In DNA form, the CDR3 reads TGTGCCAGCAGTCCCTCGACAGGGGAGAAGAACACTGAAGCTTTCTTT. Protein: CASSPSTGEKNTEAFF.

This clone has a handful of counts. The chain joins TRBV28 to TRBJ2-7, with 12 bases identical to TRBD2. The junction had 7 bases not matched to a gene; V was cut back by 8 bases and J by 5 bases. The length of the CDR3 is 14 residues. The germline gives CDR1 MDHEN, CDR2 SYDVKM. The CDR3 is CASGRLAGENEQYF. The DNA for the CDR3 is TGTGCCAGCGGTAGACTAGCGGGAGAAAACGAGCAGTACTTC.

This rearrangement joins TRBV19 to TRBJ2-5; D may be TRBD2 (6 bases). Trimming pared 8 bases from V and 3 bases from J, leaving 22 bases between. The CDR3 length is 16 residues. Germline assignment: CDR1 LNHDA and CDR2 SQIVND (reference sequence). The CDR3 is CASSRSRGTVKETQYF. The DNA for the CDR3 is TGTGCCAGTTCCCGGAGCCGGGGGACGGTTAAAGAGACCCAGTACTTC.

The chain links TRBV28 to TRBJ2-5; TRBD1 might be the D (6 bases). With the DNA end fitting TRBJ2-7 better, the J assignment may be wrong. Germline V gives CDR1 MDHEN, CDR2 SYDVKM. The CDR3 has 18 amino acids. The CDR3 region is CASSLPRNRADISYEQYF. The CDR3, as DNA: TGTGCCAGCAGTTTACCTCGTAACAGGGCCGATATCTCCTACGAGCAGTACTTC.